This record looks at one T cell receptor (beta chain) sequence and its context. Authors' analysis steps: Reference gene primer amplification gave nucleated cell count estimates. Using immunoSEQ multiplex PCR, the repertoire was profiled, and TCRdb retains in-frame clones only, with some absent. V and J calls and clone size are as listed in that table; D and trimming were resolved from the DNA. The data show roughly 160,000 clones, around 90% seen once. The sample originates from a study of blood T cell repertoires in COVID-19. About the research overall: PBMCs, B-cell-depleted T cells, or T cells were the source of the cDNA or gDNA that made up the material.

Per the germline V gene, CDR1 is SGHNT and CDR2 is YYREEE (reference sequence). Trimming cost V 7 bases and J 7 bases, with 11 bases left between them. The CDR3 extends over 12 amino acids. This TCR came from a man aged 18 to 29 with acute or convalescent COVID-19. The sample was peripheral blood. The gene calls are TRBV5-4 and TRBJ2-2; D gene uncertain. CDR3 loop: CASVGPVGELFF. DNA of the CDR3: TGTGCCAGCGTCGGTCCTGTCGGGGAGCTGTTTTTT.